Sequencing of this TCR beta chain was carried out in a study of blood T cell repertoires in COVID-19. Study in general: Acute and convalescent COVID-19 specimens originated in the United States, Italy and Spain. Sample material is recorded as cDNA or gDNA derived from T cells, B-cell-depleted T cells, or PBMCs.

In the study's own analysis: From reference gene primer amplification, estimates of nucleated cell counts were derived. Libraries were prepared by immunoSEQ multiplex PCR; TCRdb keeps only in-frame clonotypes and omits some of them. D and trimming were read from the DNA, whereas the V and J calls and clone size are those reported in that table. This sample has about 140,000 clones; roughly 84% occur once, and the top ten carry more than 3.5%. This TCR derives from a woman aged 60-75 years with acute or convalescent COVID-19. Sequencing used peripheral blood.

The CDR3 nucleotides are TGTGCCAGCATGATGGGGGCCTCTGGAAACACCATATATTTT. Translated: CASMMGASGNTIYF. The chain couples TRBV6-5 to TRBJ1-3, with D possibly being TRBD1 (6 bases). The V gene's germline CDR1 is MNHEY and CDR2 SVGAGI. V dropped 7 bases and J dropped 0 bases, with 10 bases sitting between them. CDR3 size: 14 residues.